The next 9 T cell receptor beta chains were all read from a single sample in a study of T cell repertoires in cytomegalovirus infection. TCRdb reanalysed the reads using MiXCR and keeps one entry per CDR3 protein. Here the sample spans around 570,000 distinct CDR3 sequences, almost 40% being singletons. Antigens for these TCRs are unknown. The source was cultured PBMCs, collected from culture after CMV antigen stimulation. These receptors all stem from a human donor in good health (CMV status not recorded). Some clones in this sample may be carry-over from other donors' samples.

This clonotype was seen only a few times. The chain joins TRBV7-2 to TRBJ2-4; D possibly corresponds to TRBD1 (5 bases). From germline, CDR1 is SGHTA and CDR2 FQGNSA. V was trimmed by 0 bases and J by 5 bases, leaving 11 bases between them. The CDR3 length is 15 residues. CDR3 nucleotide sequence: TGTGCCAGCAGCTTAGCGGCAGGGTGGGAAAACATTCAGTACTTC. Translation: CASSLAAGWENIQYF.

The CDR3 nucleotides read TGTGCCAGCAGCTTAGTGGGGGGTATCGGCACTGAAGCTTTCTTT. Residues: CASSLVGGIGTEAFF. The V call is TRBV7-2, the J call TRBJ1-1; D is perhaps TRBD1 (5 bases). Germline V gives CDR1 SGHTA, CDR2 FQGNSA. This CDR3 has 15 residues. The V end was cut by 1 base, the J end by 4 bases, with 13 bases between.

CDR3 sequence (DNA): TGCAGTGCTGTCGGGGGGGCCTCCTACAATGAGCAGTTCTTC. It codes for CSAVGGASYNEQFF. V is TRBV20-1 and J is TRBJ2-1; 8 positions agree with TRBD2. After removal of 5 bases from V and 0 bases from J, the junction contained 3 bases not matched to a gene. Germline V gives CDR1 DFQATT, CDR2 SNEGSKA (reference sequence). This CDR3 region has 14 residues.

There are a few counts of this clonotype. The chain combines TRBV27 with TRBJ2-4, with a weak D call TRBD2 (5 bases). V was clipped by 2 bases and J by 1 base, with 12 bases between them. The CDR3 runs 16 residues. Germline V gene sequence: CDR1 MNHEY, CDR2 SMNVEV (reference sequence). The chain's CDR3 is CASSLMRVGAKNIQYF. The CDR3 region has the DNA TGTGCCAGCAGTTTAATGAGGGTCGGGGCCAAAAACATTCAGTACTTC.

This clonotype showed up many times. CDR3 in amino acids: CASSYRTSGGRRETQYF. In nucleotides, the CDR3 is TGTGCCAGCAGCTACCGGACTAGCGGGGGGCGACGGGAGACCCAGTACTTC. The chain employs TRBV7-8 and TRBJ2-5, with 14 bases identical to TRBD2. After removal of 4 bases from V and 5 bases from J, the junction contained 9 bases not matched to a gene. CDR1 SGHVS and CDR2 FQNEAQ come from the germline V gene. CDR3 length: 17 residues. Filled out from reference TRBV7-8 and TRBJ2-5, the complete variable domain reads GAGVSQSPRYKVAKRGQDVALRCDPISGHVSLFWYQQALGQGPEFLTYFQNEAQLDKSGLPSDRFFAERPEGSVSTLKIQRTQQEDSAVYLCASSYRTSGGRRETQYFGPGTRLLVL.

The V and J genes are TRBV5-5 and TRBJ2-7; 12 positions agree with TRBD2. The CDR3 contains 16 residues. J was trimmed by 4 bases and V by 0 bases; bases with no gene match: 5. Looked up from germline, CDR1 is SGHKS and CDR2 is YYEKEE (reference sequence). The CDR3 sequence is CASSLGVTSGSYEQYF. The CDR3, as DNA: TGTGCCAGCAGCTTGGGGGTGACTAGCGGGAGTTACGAGCAGTACTTC.

This clonotype appeared a few times. The chain links TRBV7-2 to TRBJ2-5; D unclear. V gave up 2 bases and J gave up 1 base, with 8 bases separating them. CDR1 and CDR2 (germline): SGHTA, FQGNSA. The CDR3 is 14 amino acids. CDR3 DNA sequence: TGTGCCAGCAGCTTACGGCGGACCCAAGAGACCCAGTACTTC. It is translated as CASSLRRTQETQYF.

The J gene is TRBJ2-1, the V gene TRBV12-3 or TRBV12-4, with D perhaps being TRBD1 or TRBD2 (6 bases each). Trimming shortened V by 3 bases and J by 10 bases, and 10 bases separated the two germline ends. The CDR3 consists of 12 residues. CDR3 coding DNA: TGTGCCAGCAGTTTCGAGGGGGGCGAGCAGTTCTTC. As protein: CASSFEGGEQFF.

The V gene is TRBV11-2, the J gene TRBJ2-1, with D perhaps TRBD1 (5 bases). The germline V gene encodes CDR1 SGHAT and CDR2 FQNNGV. The CDR3 consists of 15 residues. Trimming shortened V by 3 bases and J by 0 bases, and 9 bases separated the two germline ends. In DNA form, the CDR3 reads TGTGCCAGCAGCTTGGTACAGGACTCCTACAATGAGCAGTTCTTC. It yields the protein CASSLVQDSYNEQFF.